The T cell receptor (beta chain) described here comes from a study of T cell responses to AZD1222 COVID-19 vaccine. Study-level results: The sample set comprised mostly white British donors with more females, and clonal diversity was possibly underestimated. Epitopes outside B.1.351 and B.1.1.7 mutated regions reportedly drew nearly half of spike TCRs. Repertoires were sampled only after the peak T cell response.

As to this clone: Its target is unknown.

V was clipped by 6 bases and J by 2 bases, with 6 bases between them. CDR1 and CDR2 from the germline V gene are SGHVS and FQNEAQ. This CDR3 comprises 12 residues. Profiled with immunoSEQ multiplex PCR; TCRdb holds only in-frame clones, not every one. The sample has tens of thousands of clones, about 80% seen once. The chain recombines TRBV7-8 with TRBJ2-3; D ambiguous. Source: peripheral blood, taken 28 days after the second AZD1222 dose. This receptor was obtained from an adult who received the AZD1222 COVID-19 vaccine. CDR3 loop: CASSYSTDTQYF. CDR3 nucleotide sequence: TGTGCCAGCAGTTATTCCACAGATACGCAGTATTTT. The entire variable domain, with the rest obtained from reference TRBV7-8 and TRBJ2-3, is as follows: GAGVSQSPRYKVAKRGQDVALRCDPISGHVSLFWYQQALGQGPEFLTYFQNEAQLDKSGLPSDRFFAERPEGSVSTLKIQRTQQEDSAVYLCASSYSTDTQYFGPGTRLTVL.